A single sample is the source of the 9 T cell receptor beta chains below, sequenced in a study of blood T cell repertoires in COVID-19 (TCRdb year 2020). Library preparation was by the immunoSEQ multiplex PCR assay. The source is immuneACCESS, and TCRdb retained only in-frame sequences with V and J called. Part of the clones is not carried over; for the studies checked, unresolved V genes explain less than half of this, and the remainder is unexplained. In all, the sample holds 150,000 to 200,000 clones, and around 83% of those were seen once. The ten largest account for nearly 15% of the sample. The sequenced sample consisted of PBMCs or T cells enriched from blood (not recorded which). These receptors were obtained from a man aged 50 or older who had recovered from COVID-19.

The chain uses TRBV30 and TRBJ1-5, with D possibly being TRBD1 (6 bases). Germline CDR1 and CDR2: GTSNPN and SVGIG (reference sequence). CDR3 length equals 13 residues. V shed 2 bases and J shed 6 bases, with 11 bases lying between them. CDR3 sequence reads: CAWSIKGGQPQHF. CDR3 in DNA: TGTGCCTGGAGTATTAAAGGGGGTCAGCCCCAGCATTTT.

V is TRBV2 and J is TRBJ2-7; D is ambiguous. Germline V lookup: CDR1 SNHLY, CDR2 FYNNEI. V was pared by 10 bases and J by 0 bases, with 7 bases between. This CDR3 contains 11 residues. The chain's CDR3 is CAISPSYEQYF. CDR3 coding DNA: TGTGCCATTAGCCCCTCCTACGAGCAGTACTTC.

The chain links TRBV3-1 (or the pseudogene TRBV3-2) to TRBJ2-5, with 9 bases fitting TRBD1. V lost 8 bases, J lost 3 bases, and 4 bases stayed unmatched. Germline CDR1 is LGHDT and CDR2 is YNNKEL (reference sequence). The CDR3 sequence is 13 residues long. The CDR3 protein is CASGTGKKETQYF. For the CDR3, the DNA is TGTGCCAGCGGGACAGGGAAAAAAGAGACCCAGTACTTC.

The chain is built from TRBV19 and TRBJ2-3, with D unresolved. This CDR3 spans 14 amino acids. V was pared by 4 bases and J by 3 bases, with 11 bases between. Germline loops: CDR1 LNHDA, CDR2 SQIVND (reference sequence). The CDR3 is CASSNFDWTDTQYF. In DNA form, the CDR3 reads TGTGCCAGTAGTAACTTCGACTGGACAGATACGCAGTATTTT.

The chain carries TRBV7-6 and TRBJ2-2; 7 bases line up with TRBD2. V shed 1 base, J shed 7 bases, and the junction held 6 bases outside the gene matches. CDR1 SGHVS and CDR2 FNYEAQ come from the germline V gene. This CDR3 has 15 residues. This chain's CDR3 is CASSLVPGTNGELFF. In DNA form, the CDR3 reads TGTGCCAGCAGCTTAGTACCCGGGACTAACGGGGAGCTGTTTTTT.

The chain couples TRBV5-4 to TRBJ2-5; tentatively, D is TRBD1 (6 bases). Per germline, CDR1 SGHNT and CDR2 YYREEE (reference sequence). With 2 bases removed from V and 6 bases from J, the gap between germline ends came to 20 bases. This CDR3 spans 16 amino acids. CDR3 sequence: CASSFRSGAGAKTQYF. DNA for the CDR3: TGTGCCAGCAGCTTCAGGTCTGGGGCAGGGGCGAAGACCCAGTACTTC.

V usage is TRBV5-1 and J usage is TRBJ1-1, with D perhaps TRBD1 (5 bases). The CDR3 extends over 14 amino acids. Germline assignment: CDR1 SGHRS and CDR2 YFSETQ. V lost 4 bases, J lost 4 bases, and 14 bases lay in between. CDR3 in amino acids: CASSPDRQLTEAFF. Here the CDR3 DNA reads TGCGCCAGCAGCCCAGACCGACAGCTCACTGAAGCTTTCTTT.

The chain employs TRBV6-5 and TRBJ1-2, with TRBD1 identical over 7 bases. The V gene's germline CDR1 is MNHEY and CDR2 SVGAGI. The CDR3 sequence is 13 residues long. Losses at the gene ends were 4 bases for V and 7 bases for J; bases not matched to a gene: 6. The CDR3 is CASSLEGAFGYTF. CDR3 DNA: TGTGCCAGCAGTTTGGAGGGGGCGTTTGGCTACACCTTC.

V is TRBV19 and J is TRBJ2-1; 9 bases line up with TRBD2. Trimming at V came to 7 bases and at J to 0 bases, leaving 10 bases not matched to a gene. This CDR3 has 17 amino acids. Germline CDR1 reads LNHDA; CDR2 reads SQIVND (reference sequence). The CDR3 nucleotides read TGTGCCAGTATCCCCCGGAATAGCGGGGGCTCCTACAATGAGCAGTTCTTC. Its protein is CASIPRNSGGSYNEQFF.